The rows below give T cell receptor beta chains drawn from one sample of a study of T cell repertoires in cytomegalovirus infection. TCRdb reanalysed the reads using MiXCR and keeps one entry per CDR3 protein. The profile shows more than 500,000 distinct CDR3 sequences, approximately 15% of them singletons. Sequenced sample: CD8+ T cells from PBMCs. Source of these receptors: a human donor in good health (CMV status not recorded). Some clones in this sample may be carry-over from other donors' samples. Each CDR3 is given with its conserved first and last residue. The D gene is left open where the match is weak. Clone sizes are given selectively: once, few, many, or a class where the clone is expanded.

>TRBV7-9|.|many|TRBJ2-7
CASSWGRRGHEQYF
TGTGCCAGCAGCTGGGGACGGAGGGGCCACGAGCAGTACTTC
>TRBV2|.|.|TRBJ2-7
CASDGDDEQYF
TGTGCCAGCGACGGGGATGACGAGCAGTACTTC
>TRBV28|TRBD1|many|TRBJ2-6
CASSLPYRGRGGANVLTF
TGTGCCAGCAGTTTACCCTACAGGGGGCGGGGTGGGGCCAACGTCCTGACTTTC
>TRBV25-1|.|.|TRBJ2-1
CASSEVEQFF
TGTGCCAGCAGTGAAGTAGAGCAGTTCTTC
>TRBV6-6|.|many|TRBJ2-1
CASSERGADNEQFF
TGTGCCAGTTCTGAGAGGGGGGCCGACAATGAGCAGTTCTTC
>TRBV11-3|.|.|TRBJ2-1
CASKLAEGYNEQFF
TGTGCCAGCAAGCTCGCGGAGGGTTACAATGAGCAGTTCTTC
>TRBV11-2|.|few|TRBJ2-5
CASSLGGKGAQYF
TGTGCCAGCAGCTTAGGGGGCAAAGGGGCCCAGTACTTC
>TRBV28|.|.|TRBJ2-7
CASSPSLNSYEQYF
TGTGCCAGCAGCCCTAGCCTGAACTCCTACGAGCAGTACTTC
>TRBV20-1|TRBD2|few|TRBJ2-3
CSARELPTSGHFSTDTQYF
TGCAGTGCTAGAGAGCTACCCACTAGCGGGCATTTTAGCACAGATACGCAGTATTTT
>TRBV27|.|.|TRBJ2-7
CASTPSFPHEQYF
TGTGCCAGCACCCCGAGTTTTCCCCACGAGCAGTACTTC
>TRBV15|.|few|TRBJ1-1
CATSREAGATEAFF
TGTGCCACCAGCAGAGAGGCAGGGGCCACTGAAGCTTTCTTT
>TRBV5-1|.|.|TRBJ1-4
CASASSLPNANEKLFF
TGCGCCAGCGCATCGTCTCTTCCCAACGCTAATGAAAAACTGTTTTTT
>TRBV7-9|.|few|TRBJ2-4
CASSLSEATKNIQYF
TGTGCCAGCAGCTTAAGTGAAGCCACCAAAAACATTCAGTACTTC
>TRBV20-1|TRBD1|few|TRBJ1-1
CSAQQPTGARMRGTEAFF
TGCAGTGCTCAACAACCAACAGGGGCTAGGATGCGCGGGACTGAAGCTTTCTTT
>TRBV20-1|.|.|TRBJ2-4
CSARGGVLAKNIQYF
TGCAGTGCTAGGGGGGGCGTCCTAGCCAAAAACATTCAGTACTTC